These 19 T cell receptor beta chains were all obtained from the same sample, sequenced in a study of T-cell memory formation after mild COVID-19. TCRdb analysed the 5' RACE reads with MiXCR anew, one entry per CDR3 protein. Among about 500,000 distinct CDR3 sequences listed, around 21% were seen once. Source material: PBMCs or a T cell subset sorted from them (not recorded which). Receptor source: an adult woman who had mild COVID-19 (a few samples of this study predate the infection). Cell type and time point are not known.

This clonotype appeared many times. An end of the junction does not agree with germline; a read error may underlie this. This rearrangement joins TRBV5-1 to TRBJ2-7, with a tentative D call TRBD2 (6 bases). This CDR3 comprises 13 residues. Germline loops: CDR1 SGHRS, CDR2 YFSETQ. The CDR3 spells CASSLEGSYEQYF. In nucleotides, the CDR3 is TGTGCCAGCAGCTTGGAGGGCTCCTACGAGCAGTACTTC.

This chain uses TRBV24-1 with TRBJ2-1; D is possibly TRBD1 (6 bases). This CDR3 spans 13 amino acids. V shed 5 bases and J shed 6 bases, with 10 bases lying between them. Germline loops: CDR1 KGHDR, CDR2 SFDVKD. The CDR3: CATSGIGGNEQFF. Here the CDR3 DNA reads TGTGCCACCAGTGGGATAGGGGGCAATGAGCAGTTCTTC.

This clonotype occurred many times. The chain employs TRBV14 and TRBJ2-2; 14 bases agree with TRBD2. The CDR3 totals 17 residues. Trimming took 3 bases from V and 3 from J; bases not matched to a gene: 3. The germline gives CDR1 SGHDN, CDR2 FVKESK. The CDR3 loop reads CASSHPGLAGDTGELFF. The CDR3, as DNA: TGTGCCAGCAGCCACCCGGGACTAGCGGGAGACACCGGGGAGCTGTTTTTT.

The chain combines TRBV25-1 with TRBJ2-7; no clear D gene. Germline V gives CDR1 MGHDK, CDR2 SYGVNS. The CDR3 totals 12 residues. Trimming cost V 7 bases and J 9 bases, with 16 bases left between them. Here the CDR3 reads CASTDLTLGQYF. CDR3 sequence (DNA): TGTGCCAGCACCGACTTAACCCTCGGGCAGTACTTC.

The table lists this clonotype with many counts. The rearrangement links TRBV18 to TRBJ2-7, with D possibly being TRBD1 (6 bases). V was cut by 6 bases and J by 0 bases, with 12 bases left in between. CDR3 size: 14 residues. CDR1 and CDR2 (germline): KGHSH, LQKENI. Here the CDR3 DNA reads TGTGCCAGCTCGGTGACAGGCCGCTCCTACGAGCAGTACTTC. Translated: CASSVTGRSYEQYF.

Only a few counts were recorded for this clonotype. This chain uses TRBV9 with TRBJ2-2; TRBD2 agrees at 10 bases. Trimming took 4 bases from V and 0 from J; bases not matched to a gene: 6. Per the germline V gene, CDR1 is SGDLS and CDR2 is YYNGEE. This CDR3 has 17 residues. The CDR3 bases are TGTGCCAGCAGCACCCGGACTAGCGGACCGAACACCGGGGAGCTGTTTTTT. It specifies CASSTRTSGPNTGELFF.

CDR3: CSARKLAGGRNEQFF. The CDR3 DNA sequence: TGCAGTGCTAGAAAACTAGCGGGAGGGCGCAATGAGCAGTTCTTC. J is TRBJ2-1 and V is TRBV20-1; TRBD2 aligns across 13 bases. Germline CDR1 and CDR2: DFQATT and SNEGSKA (reference sequence). V trimming: 2 bases; J trimming: 6 bases; junction bases outside the gene matches: 4. This CDR3 spans 15 amino acids.

In its sample, this clonotype was seen a few times. The chain carries TRBV2 and TRBJ2-1; D perhaps matches TRBD2 (5 bases). The CDR3 length is 13 residues. Germline-derived CDR1 and CDR2 are SNHLY and FYNNEI. V lost 3 bases and J lost 4, with 7 bases in between. The CDR3 reads CASSDRGYNEQFF. CDR3 sequence (DNA): TGTGCCAGCAGTGATCGGGGTTACAATGAGCAGTTCTTC.

A few counts support this clonotype. The rearrangement joins TRBV12-3 or TRBV12-4 to TRBJ1-1; D is uncertain. CDR3 length: 17 residues. Trimming stripped 3 bases from V and 1 base from J, with 18 bases between. Here the CDR3 reads CASSFTPGFRPNTEAFF. The CDR3 nucleotides are TGTGCCAGCAGTTTTACACCCGGCTTCAGGCCGAACACTGAAGCTTTCTTT.

This clonotype has only a few counts. The rearrangement uses TRBV10-3 and TRBJ1-1; the D gene is possibly TRBD1 (6 bases). Trimming removed 0 bases from V and 4 bases from J, with 18 bases in between. This CDR3 contains 17 residues. Per germline, CDR1 ENHRY and CDR2 SYGVKD. CDR3 region: CAISESLLQGLSTEAFF. DNA for the CDR3: TGTGCCATCAGTGAGTCTTTATTACAGGGATTGAGCACTGAAGCTTTCTTT.

This chain links TRBV18 with TRBJ2-5; TRBD2 aligns across 7 bases. V gave up 6 bases and J gave up 4 bases; unmatched junction bases: 14. CDR3 length equals 16 residues. The V gene's germline CDR1 is KGHSH and CDR2 LQKENI. The CDR3 reads CASSLTAFTGGETQYF. CDR3 coding DNA: TGTGCCAGCTCCCTTACCGCCTTCACGGGAGGAGAGACCCAGTACTTC. The whole variable domain, filled in from reference TRBV18 and TRBJ2-5, reads NAGVMQNPRHLVRRRGQEARLRCSPMKGHSHVYWYRQLPEEGLKFMVYLQKENIIDESGMPKERFSAEFPKEGPSILRIQQVVRGDSAAYFCASSLTAFTGGETQYFGPGTRLLVL.

This clonotype was found a few times. V and J are TRBV7-2 and TRBJ1-2; TRBD1 matches 8 bases. J lost 7 bases, V lost 4 bases, and 11 bases had no gene match. Germline CDR1 and CDR2: SGHTA and FQGNSA. The CDR3 has 15 amino acids. The chain's CDR3 is CASSSTSWTGTGYTF. CDR3 sequence (DNA): TGTGCCAGCAGCTCGACCTCATGGACAGGGACTGGCTACACCTTC.

This clonotype was observed a handful of times. The V and J genes are TRBV19 and TRBJ1-3; D unclear. This CDR3 contains 18 residues. V dropped 7 bases and J dropped 8 bases, with 30 bases sitting between them. The V gene's germline CDR1 is LNHDA and CDR2 SQIVND (reference sequence). CDR3 protein: CASTPIPPGSYEGHTIYF. The CDR3 nucleotides are TGTGCCAGTACTCCGATTCCCCCAGGAAGTTATGAAGGGCACACCATATATTTT.

This rearrangement joins TRBV6-2 or TRBV6-3 to TRBJ2-3; 9 bases match TRBD2. Germline V CDR1 and CDR2: MNHEY, SVGEGT. The CDR3 is made up of 14 amino acids. After removal of 6 bases from V and 2 bases from J, the junction contained 3 bases not matched to a gene. This chain's CDR3 is CASRAGGNTDTQYF. The CDR3 DNA sequence: TGTGCCAGCAGAGCGGGAGGAAACACAGATACGCAGTATTTT.

This clonotype has only a few counts. The CDR3 DNA reads TGCGCCAGCAGCGACAGGAAGAACACTGAAGCTTTCTTT. Translating gives CASSDRKNTEAFF. This chain joins TRBV5-1 and TRBJ1-1, with D perhaps matching TRBD1 (6 bases). Germline V CDR1 and CDR2: SGHRS, YFSETQ. Trimming pared 4 bases from V and 1 base from J, leaving 8 bases between. CDR3 length equals 13 residues.

The chain carries TRBV11-2 and TRBJ1-2; 9 positions agree with TRBD1. The CDR3 contains 17 residues. V shed 5 bases and J 2 bases; nucleotides not matched to a gene: 12. The germline CDR1 and CDR2 sequences are SGHAT and FQNNGV. CDR3 sequence reads: CASSRLPGQGLNYGYTF. The CDR3 DNA reads TGTGCCAGCAGCCGCTTGCCGGGACAGGGATTGAACTATGGCTACACCTTC.

The chain combines TRBV6-5 with TRBJ1-2; TRBD1 is a possible D gene (6 bases). V was shortened by 6 bases and J by 4 bases, with 12 bases between the two germline ends. The CDR3 totals 13 residues. Germline CDR1 is MNHEY and CDR2 is SVGAGI. CDR3 nucleotide sequence: TGTGCCAGCAGACCTACAGGGTTCTATGGCTACACCTTC. It is translated as CASRPTGFYGYTF.

The chain combines TRBV21-1 with TRBJ2-7. TRBV21-1 constitutes a pseudogene. The CDR3 sequence is 12 residues long. CDR3 region: CASSKIGGEQYF. The CDR3 coding sequence is TGTGCCAGCAGCAAAATTGGCGGCGAGCAGTACTTC.

This clonotype was observed a few times. The chain carries TRBV3-1 and TRBJ2-7; D may be TRBD2 (5 bases). Trimming shortened V by 1 base and J by 2 bases, and 9 bases separated the two germline ends. This CDR3 is built from 14 residues. Per the germline V gene, CDR1 is LGHDT and CDR2 is YNNKEL (reference sequence). The CDR3 coding sequence is TGTGCCAGCAGCCAAGGGGGAGTAACCTACGAGCAGTACTTC. This codes for CASSQGGVTYEQYF.